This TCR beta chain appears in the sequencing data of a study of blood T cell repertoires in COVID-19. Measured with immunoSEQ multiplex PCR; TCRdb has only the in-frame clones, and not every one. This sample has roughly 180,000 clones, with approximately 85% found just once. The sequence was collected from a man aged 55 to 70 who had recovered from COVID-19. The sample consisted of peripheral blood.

The CDR3 bases are TGTGCCAGCTCATCCAACCCCCTACAGGGCGTTAATTCACCCCTCCACTTT. The encoded protein is CASSSNPLQGVNSPLHF. J is TRBJ1-6 and V is TRBV18; the D gene is possibly TRBD1 (6 bases). Between the trimmed V and J ends, which lost 5 bases and 6 bases, there was a span of 20 bases. The CDR3 sequence is 17 residues long. CDR1 and CDR2 (germline): KGHSH, LQKENI. Complete variable domain (other parts from reference TRBV18 and TRBJ1-6): NAGVMQNPRHLVRRRGQEARLRCSPMKGHSHVYWYRQLPEEGLKFMVYLQKENIIDESGMPKERFSAEFPKEGPSILRIQQVVRGDSAAYFCASSSNPLQGVNSPLHFGNGTRLTVT.